This T cell receptor beta chain was sequenced in a study of blood T cell dynamics during melanoma immunotherapy. Study context: First-line therapy was either pembrolizumab or nivolumab with ipilimumab for metastatic melanoma.

Time point in this sample: week 3, after first cycle of checkpoint inhibitor. The CDR3 totals 15 residues. Germline lookup yields CDR1 MNHEY and CDR2 SVGAGI. J lost 6 bases, V lost 0 bases, and 8 bases had no gene match. Repertoires were generated with immunoSEQ multiplex PCR, while TCRdb's copy carries only in-frame clones and drops some. The sample comprises about 8,200 clones, approximately 90% of which are singletons, and around 2.5% rests with the top ten. The chain joins TRBV6-5 to TRBJ2-7; 7 nucleotides match TRBD1. This sequence originates from a human donor with melanoma. The starting material was blood, obtained from a patient treated with checkpoint blockade. CDR3 region: CASSYSDRTSGEQYF. CDR3 bases: TGTGCCAGCAGTTACTCGGACAGGACCAGCGGCGAGCAGTACTTC.